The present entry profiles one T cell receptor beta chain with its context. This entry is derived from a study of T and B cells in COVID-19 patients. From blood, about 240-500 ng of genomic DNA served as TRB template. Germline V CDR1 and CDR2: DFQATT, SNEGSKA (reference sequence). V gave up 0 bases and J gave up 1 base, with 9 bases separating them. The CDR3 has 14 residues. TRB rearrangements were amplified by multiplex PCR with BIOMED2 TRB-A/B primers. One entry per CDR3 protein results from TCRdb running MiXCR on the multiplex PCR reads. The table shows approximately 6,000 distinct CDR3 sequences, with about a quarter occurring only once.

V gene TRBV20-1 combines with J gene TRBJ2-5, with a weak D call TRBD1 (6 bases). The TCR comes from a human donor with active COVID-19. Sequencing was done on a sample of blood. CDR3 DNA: TGCAGTGCTAGAGATATCAGGGGCCAAGAGACCCAGTACTTC. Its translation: CSARDIRGQETQYF.